This T cell receptor (beta chain) was captured in a study of blood T cell repertoires in COVID-19. The germline CDR1 and CDR2 sequences are SGHNT and YENEEA. This CDR3 is 17 amino acids long. With 3 bases clipped from V and 2 bases from J, the junction kept 12 bases outside the gene matches. Authors' analysis steps: Reference gene primer amplification gave estimated nucleated cell counts. The method was immunoSEQ multiplex PCR; TCRdb's version includes in-frame clones alone and lacks a portion of them. That table gives V, J and clone size, and the DNA gave D and trimming. The sample records about 250,000 clones, around 91% being singletons. Allocation to cohorts depended on clinical history reported by the participants. Recovered status in Cohort 3 required two negative PCRs, clearance, or symptom resolution.

The chain is built from TRBV11-3 and TRBJ1-1, with 7 bases fitting TRBD1. The receptor's source is a young woman who had recovered from COVID-19. The sequenced sample was PBMCs or T cells enriched from blood (not recorded which). In nucleotides, the CDR3 is TGTGCCAGCAGCTTGGGCGGGATGGGACAGATAAACACTGAAGCTTTCTTT. Translation: CASSLGGMGQINTEAFF.